Following are 19 T cell receptor beta chains from one sample sequenced in a study of PD-L1 blockade in urothelial cancer. The protocol was immunoSEQ multiplex PCR, while the TCRdb copy is restricted to in-frame clones and leaves out a portion. The sample has roughly 84,000 clones; 82% are singletons. The material sequenced was PBMCs, taken around atezolizumab (anti-PD-L1) treatment. Receptors originate from a man between 65 and 85 years old with urothelial cancer.

The rearrangement links TRBV7-2 to TRBJ2-2, with TRBD1 identical over 8 bases. This CDR3 spans 16 amino acids. V shed 6 bases, J shed 1 base, and the junction held 7 bases outside the gene matches. CDR1 is SGHTA and CDR2 is FQGNSA in the germline V gene. The CDR3 reads CASRRQGARNTGELFF. The DNA for the CDR3 is TGTGCCAGCAGGCGGCAGGGGGCTCGGAACACCGGGGAGCTGTTTTTT. The full variable domain, completed using reference TRBV7-2 and TRBJ2-2, is GAGVSQSPSNKVTEKGKDVELRCDPISGHTALYWYRQSLGQGLEFLIYFQGNSAPDKSGLPSDRFSAERTGGSVSTLTIQRTQQEDSAVYLCASRRQGARNTGELFFGEGSRLTVL.

The chain couples TRBV4-1 to TRBJ2-1; the match to TRBD2 covers 9 bases. The CDR3 length is 19 residues. Germline CDR1 MGHRA, CDR2 YSYEKL. Germline trimming cut 2 bases from V and 0 bases from J; bases unmatched to any gene: 11. CDR3 loop: CASSQIRAAGGSSYNEQFF. CDR3 coding DNA: TGCGCCAGCAGCCAAATCCGAGCAGCGGGGGGTAGCTCCTACAATGAGCAGTTCTTC.

The J gene is TRBJ2-7, the V gene TRBV10-3, with D unclear. The CDR3 totals 16 residues. From germline, CDR1 is ENHRY and CDR2 SYGVKD. Trimming left V 2 bases short and J 0 bases short, with 14 bases between. Here the CDR3 reads CAISETPKAVSYEQYF. CDR3 nucleotide sequence: TGTGCCATCAGTGAGACGCCGAAGGCGGTCTCCTACGAGCAGTACTTC.

The rearrangement joins TRBV15 to TRBJ2-7, with D possibly being TRBD1 (6 bases). Deletions cut 1 base from V and 2 bases from J, with 12 bases between. Germline V gene data show CDR1 as LNHNV and CDR2 as YYDKDF (reference sequence). The CDR3 extends over 15 amino acids. CDR3 DNA: TGTGCCACCAGCAGAGCTAGAGGGGGTACCTACGAGCAGTACTTC. This encodes CATSRARGGTYEQYF.

The V call is TRBV27, the J call TRBJ1-1; D is possibly TRBD1 (6 bases). V shed 3 bases and J shed 0 bases, with 8 bases lying between them. This CDR3 has 14 residues. The V gene's germline CDR1 is MNHEY and CDR2 SMNVEV (reference sequence). The DNA of the CDR3 is TGTGCCAGCAGTTTTGGGACACTGAACACTGAAGCTTTCTTT. Its translation: CASSFGTLNTEAFF.

This chain joins TRBV19 and TRBJ1-5; a weak D match, TRBD1 (6 bases). CDR1 is LNHDA, CDR2 SQIVND, per germline (reference sequence). The germline V and J ends were trimmed by 4 bases and 3 bases, with 13 bases remaining between them. The CDR3 contains 15 residues. Here the CDR3 DNA reads TGTGCCAGTAGTAGGAGCCGGGACACCAATCAGCCCCAGCATTTT. Protein sequence: CASSRSRDTNQPQHF.

The chain employs TRBV15 and TRBJ2-7, with D uncertain. The CDR3 spans 14 residues. Trimming removed 2 bases at V and 3 bases at J, with 11 bases between. Germline CDR1 reads LNHNV; CDR2 reads YYDKDF (reference sequence). In DNA, the CDR3 is TGTGCCACCAGCAGATCCAGGTTGGACTACGAGCAGTACTTC. Translated, it gives CATSRSRLDYEQYF.

The CDR3 nucleotides are TGTGCCAGTACCCGGTTGGGCGGGGGTAACTATGGCTACACCTTC. Protein: CASTRLGGGNYGYTF. The J gene is TRBJ1-2, the V gene TRBV19; D possibly corresponds to TRBD1 (5 bases). CDR1 LNHDA and CDR2 SQIVND come from the germline V gene (reference sequence). This CDR3 is built from 15 residues. V dropped 7 bases and J dropped 1 base, with 16 bases sitting between them.

The chain has TRBV9 and TRBJ2-1; the match to TRBD2 covers 10 bases. In germline, CDR1 is SGDLS, CDR2 YYNGEE. This CDR3 is 14 amino acids long. V shed 0 bases, J shed 10 bases, and the junction held 4 bases outside the gene matches. CDR3 sequence reads: CASSVGLAGEEQFF. CDR3 nucleotide sequence: TGTGCCAGCAGCGTAGGGCTAGCGGGAGAAGAGCAGTTCTTC.

The rearrangement uses TRBV2 and TRBJ1-1, with a tentative D call TRBD1 (5 bases). CDR1 is SNHLY, CDR2 FYNNEI, per germline. The V end lost 6 bases, the J end lost 1 base, and 15 bases lay between the germline ends. The CDR3 covers 15 residues. As DNA, the CDR3 is TGTGCCAGCAGAAAACAGGTTATGACGAACACTGAAGCTTTCTTT. Its protein is CASRKQVMTNTEAFF.

The chain employs TRBV5-1 and TRBJ2-1; 8 positions agree with TRBD2. CDR3 size: 15 residues. The V gene's germline CDR1 is SGHRS and CDR2 YFSETQ. V lost 3 bases, J lost 6 bases, and 8 bases stayed unmatched. CDR3 sequence: CASSYGTSRANEQFF. In nucleotides, the CDR3 is TGCGCCAGCAGCTACGGGACTAGTCGAGCCAATGAGCAGTTCTTC. Combining the CDR3 with reference TRBV5-1 and TRBJ2-1 gives the whole variable domain KAGVTQTPRYLIKTRGQQVTLSCSPISGHRSVSWYQQTPGQGLQFLFEYFSETQRNKGNFPGRFSGRQFSNSRSEMNVSTLELGDSALYLCASSYGTSRANEQFFGPGTRLTVL.

On this clone itself: This sample includes further DNA sequences coding for the same CDR3. The gene calls are TRBV6-5 and TRBJ1-2, with 7 bases aligning to TRBD1. Trimming took 2 bases from V and 8 from J; bases not matched to a gene: 5. Per germline, CDR1 MNHEY and CDR2 SVGAGI. This CDR3 spans 13 amino acids. The CDR3 protein is CASSYRQGSGYTF. The CDR3 DNA is TGTGCCAGCAGTTACCGACAGGGCTCGGGCTACACCTTC.

The V and J genes are TRBV29-1 and TRBJ2-1; the match to TRBD2 covers 14 bases. The CDR3 contains 16 residues. Trimming took 6 bases from V and 4 from J; bases not matched to a gene: 8. Germline lookup yields CDR1 SQVTM and CDR2 ANQGSEA. The CDR3 is CSVDGTSGSRYNEQFF. The CDR3 region has the DNA TGCAGCGTCGACGGGACTAGCGGGAGTAGGTACAATGAGCAGTTCTTC.

The chain recombines TRBV10-3 with TRBJ2-5; a possible D gene is TRBD2 (7 bases). The germline V gene encodes CDR1 ENHRY and CDR2 SYGVKD. This CDR3 region has 16 residues. V shed 6 bases and J shed 7 bases, with 24 bases lying between them. The CDR3 here is CAIRLGRGGVTGTQYF. Here the CDR3 DNA reads TGTGCCATCAGACTCGGGCGAGGGGGGGTCACTGGGACCCAGTACTTC.

The V and J genes are TRBV7-3 and TRBJ1-1; D unclear. V was clipped by 0 bases and J by 1 base, with 9 bases between them. Germline CDR1 SGHTA, CDR2 FQGTGA. This CDR3 comprises 15 residues. CDR3 in DNA: TGTGCCAGCAGCTTAACGCCTACCGGGAACACTGAAGCTTTCTTT. The encoded protein is CASSLTPTGNTEAFF. The complete variable domain, with remaining parts taken from reference TRBV7-3 and TRBJ1-1, reads GAGVSQTPSNKVTEKGKYVELRCDPISGHTALYWYRQSLGQGPEFLIYFQGTGAADDSGLPNDRFFAVRPEGSVSTLKIQRTERGDSAVYLCASSLTPTGNTEAFFGQGTRLTVV.

This sequence joins TRBV6-5 and TRBJ1-1; possibly TRBD1 for D (6 bases). This CDR3 has 13 amino acids. Germline CDR1 MNHEY, CDR2 SVGAGI. Trimming removed 6 bases from V and 5 bases from J, with 13 bases in between. The CDR3: CASSLGGGTEAFF. In DNA, the CDR3 is TGTGCCAGCAGCTTAGGGGGGGGAACTGAAGCTTTCTTT.

This rearrangement joins TRBV4-1 to TRBJ2-7; 7 bases agree with TRBD2. CDR3 length: 14 amino acids. Germline-derived CDR1 and CDR2 are MGHRA and YSYEKL. V lost 2 bases, J lost 1 base, and 2 bases stayed unmatched. CDR3 sequence reads: CASSQTSESYEQYF. Here the CDR3 DNA reads TGCGCCAGCAGCCAAACTAGCGAATCCTACGAGCAGTACTTC.

The V call is TRBV9, the J call TRBJ2-3, with D possibly matching TRBD1 (6 bases). Trimming cost V 0 bases and J 5 bases, with 10 bases left between them. This CDR3 is built from 14 residues. The germline gives CDR1 SGDLS, CDR2 YYNGEE. The CDR3 reads CASSVARTEDTQYF. CDR3 in DNA: TGTGCCAGCAGCGTAGCTCGGACAGAAGATACGCAGTATTTT. Combining the CDR3 with reference TRBV9 and TRBJ2-3 gives the whole variable domain DSGVTQTPKHLITATGQRVTLRCSPRSGDLSVYWYQQSLDQGLQFLIQYYNGEERAKGNILERFSAQQFPDLHSELNLSSLELGDSALYFCASSVARTEDTQYFGPGTRLTVL.

V usage is TRBV18 and J usage is TRBJ1-1; TRBD1 matches at 11 bases. Germline assignment: CDR1 KGHSH and CDR2 LQKENI. This CDR3 contains 17 residues. The J segment lost 2 bases and the V segment lost 4 bases, leaving 9 bases of the junction unmatched. The CDR3 bases are TGTGCCAGCTCACTTAGGACAGGGGGCTTGATTAACACTGAAGCTTTCTTT. It yields the protein CASSLRTGGLINTEAFF.